Shown below are 12 T cell receptor beta chains from a single sample sequenced in a study of blood T cell repertoires in COVID-19. Profiled with immunoSEQ multiplex PCR; TCRdb holds only in-frame clones, not every one. The sample carries 200,000 to 250,000 clones, over 75% recorded once. Sequencing was performed on PBMCs or T cells enriched from blood (not recorded which). These receptors were collected from a woman between 45 and 60 years old with acute COVID-19.

The V and J genes are TRBV28 and TRBJ1-5; TRBD1 aligns across 9 bases. The CDR3 contains 15 residues. V dropped 4 bases and J dropped 4; count of bases not matched to a gene: 5. Germline loops: CDR1 MDHEN, CDR2 SYDVKM. The CDR3 sequence: CASSSADRGNQPQHF. CDR3 DNA sequence: TGTGCCAGCAGTTCCGCCGACAGGGGGAATCAGCCCCAGCATTTT.

V gene TRBV19 combines with J gene TRBJ1-5; D is perhaps TRBD1 (6 bases). Trimming removed 1 base at V and 3 bases at J, with 16 bases between. Germline CDR1 and CDR2: LNHDA and SQIVND (reference sequence). The CDR3 runs to 17 residues. DNA for the CDR3: TGTGCCAGTAGTATAGTAGGGGCCAGGGGAGACAATCAGCCCCAGCATTTT. Its translation is CASSIVGARGDNQPQHF. Using reference TRBV19 and TRBJ1-5 for the parts outside the CDR3, the full variable domain is DGGITQSPKYLFRKEGQNVTLSCEQNLNHDAMYWYRQDPGQGLRLIYYSQIVNDFQKGDIAEGYSVSREKKESFPLTVTSAQKNPTAFYLCASSIVGARGDNQPQHFGDGTRLSIL.

This chain links TRBV5-6 with TRBJ2-4, with TRBD2 matching 13 bases. The CDR3 is 18 residues long. V trimming: 2 bases; J trimming: 1 base; junction bases outside the gene matches: 6. Germline V lookup: CDR1 SGHDT, CDR2 YYEEEE. The CDR3 bases are TGTGCCAGCAGCTTTCGGACTAGCGGGGGTGAGGCCAAAAACATTCAGTACTTC. This gives the protein CASSFRTSGGEAKNIQYF. The full variable domain, completed using reference TRBV5-6 and TRBJ2-4, is DAGVTQSPTHLIKTRGQQVTLRCSPKSGHDTVSWYQQALGQGPQFIFQYYEEEERQRGNFPDRFSGHQFPNYSSELNVNALLLGDSALYLCASSFRTSGGEAKNIQYFGAGTRLSVL.

This clone was observed a single time. Other DNA sequences in this specimen translate into the identical CDR3. The chain uses TRBV9 and TRBJ1-6; TRBD1 matches 10 bases. Germline CDR1 reads SGDLS; CDR2 reads YYNGEE. This CDR3 is 15 amino acids long. V shed 2 bases, J shed 7 bases, and the junction held 3 bases outside the gene matches. The chain's CDR3 is CASSVGTGENSPLHF. The CDR3 nucleotides read TGTGCCAGCAGCGTGGGGACAGGGGAAAATTCACCCCTCCACTTT.

The J gene is TRBJ1-4, the V gene TRBV19; TRBD1 is a possible D gene (6 bases). The CDR3 has 14 amino acids. The V gene lost 2 bases and the J gene lost 8 bases, with 12 bases spanning the gap. CDR1 and CDR2 from the germline V gene are LNHDA and SQIVND (reference sequence). The CDR3 DNA reads TGTGCCAGTAGTATACAGGGGTTCGGGGAAAAACTGTTTTTT. This codes for CASSIQGFGEKLFF. The full variable domain, in which reference TRBV19 and TRBJ1-4 provide the parts outside the CDR3, is DGGITQSPKYLFRKEGQNVTLSCEQNLNHDAMYWYRQDPGQGLRLIYYSQIVNDFQKGDIAEGYSVSREKKESFPLTVTSAQKNPTAFYLCASSIQGFGEKLFFGSGTQLSVL.

This chain uses TRBV27 with TRBJ2-3, with 13 bases identical to TRBD2. This CDR3 comprises 18 residues. The germline V gene has CDR1 MNHEY and CDR2 SMNVEV (reference sequence). Trimming took 6 bases from V and 2 from J; bases not matched to a gene: 11. The CDR3 coding sequence is TGTGCCAGCAGCTCCCCCGGGACTAGCGGGGCAAACACAGATACGCAGTATTTT. It is translated as CASSSPGTSGANTDTQYF.

This sequence joins TRBV19 and TRBJ2-3, with D perhaps TRBD2 (6 bases). This CDR3 is 16 amino acids long. Germline values: CDR1 LNHDA, CDR2 SQIVND (reference sequence). Trimming left V 4 bases short and J 2 bases short, with 16 bases between. CDR3 in DNA: TGTGCCAGTAGTAGGGTAGCGAGGACTAACACAGATACGCAGTATTTT. Encoded protein: CASSRVARTNTDTQYF.

A remark on this clone: At the DNA level, this CDR3 is encoded by other sequences in the same sample as well. This rearrangement joins TRBV7-2 to TRBJ1-5, with D possibly being TRBD1 (6 bases). V lost 1 base and J lost 2, with 6 bases in between. This CDR3 has 14 residues. Per germline, CDR1 SGHTA and CDR2 FQGNSA. The CDR3 loop reads CASSLDRGNQPQHF. The CDR3 DNA reads TGTGCCAGCAGCTTAGACAGGGGCAATCAGCCCCAGCATTTT.

The chain is built from TRBV18 and TRBJ1-2; TRBD1 might be the D (5 bases). The CDR3 consists of 13 residues. The germline V and J ends were trimmed by 3 bases and 6 bases, with 11 bases remaining between them. Germline lookup yields CDR1 KGHSH and CDR2 LQKENI. In DNA, the CDR3 is TGTGCCAGCTCACCCAGGGAGGAGGATGGCTACACCTTC. Translation: CASSPREEDGYTF.

This clone has only a few counts. The chain couples TRBV3-1 (or the pseudogene TRBV3-2) to TRBJ2-1; D possibly corresponds to TRBD2 (5 bases). V gave up 4 bases and J gave up 3 bases, with 10 bases separating them. The CDR3 contains 14 residues. Germline V gene data show CDR1 as LGHDT and CDR2 as YNNKEL (reference sequence). This CDR3 reads CASSLTRNYNEQFF. In nucleotides, the CDR3 is TGTGCCAGCAGCCTCACTAGGAACTACAATGAGCAGTTCTTC.

The chain carries TRBV7-2 and TRBJ2-1, with D possibly matching TRBD1 (6 bases). Germline-derived CDR1 and CDR2 are SGHTA and FQGNSA. Trimming removed 5 bases from V and 6 bases from J, with 11 bases in between. This CDR3 spans 13 amino acids. CDR3 nucleotides: TGTGCCAGCAGCAGTAACAGGGCCAATGAGCAGTTCTTC. Amino acid sequence: CASSSNRANEQFF.

This clone has a handful of counts. The CDR3 DNA reads TGTGCCAGCATCCCTTCGGGGAGCCCTGAAGCTTTCTTT. This encodes CASIPSGSPEAFF. The rearrangement uses TRBV7-9 and TRBJ1-1; unclear D gene. The germline CDR1 and CDR2 sequences are SEHNR and FQNEAQ (reference sequence). The CDR3 sequence is 13 residues long. The V gene lost 7 bases and the J gene lost 6 bases, with 15 bases spanning the gap.